The entry below gives a single T cell receptor beta chain sequence along with its context. Living in about two dozen US areas, the participants were between about 18 and 95 years of age. Categorization into cohorts depended on clinical history that participants reported. Original analysis: Amplifying reference gene primers gave estimates of nucleated cell counts. Profiling relied on immunoSEQ multiplex PCR, and the TCRdb table lists in-frame clones only, not all of them. The V and J calls and clone size were taken over from that table, and D and trimming were inferred from the DNA. Counted here are roughly 240,000 clones, approximately 83% occurring once; the ten biggest clones make up 3.6%. This specimen comes from a study of blood T cell repertoires in COVID-19. Across the study: T cells, B-cell-depleted T cells, or PBMCs provided the cDNA or gDNA that served as material.

J gave up 0 bases and V 5 bases, and 11 bases lay outside the gene matches. This CDR3 comprises 17 residues. Per germline, CDR1 KGHSH and CDR2 LQKENI. Sequenced material: PBMCs or T cells enriched from blood (not recorded which). The sequence came from a woman aged 40 to 50 who had been exposed to COVID-19. The chain recombines TRBV18 with TRBJ1-1; 8 nucleotides align to TRBD1. CDR3 protein: CASSSSLTGGLNTEAFF. CDR3 in DNA: TGTGCCAGCTCATCCAGCCTTACAGGGGGATTGAACACTGAAGCTTTCTTT.